Below, 18 T cell receptor beta chains from the same sample are listed, as sequenced in a study of T cell changes during pregnancy in multiple sclerosis. Produced via immunoSEQ multiplex PCR; TCRdb's table is partial and in-frame only. The sample contains roughly 55,000 clones, 92% of which appear only once. The sequencing here drew on CD4+ T cells from peripheral blood mononuclear cells, taken after pregnancy. Source of these receptors: a female donor in good health, enrolled as a control in a pregnancy study.

The chain combines TRBV4-3 with TRBJ2-1; 11 bases line up with TRBD2. CDR1 and CDR2 from the germline V gene are LGHNA and YSLEER. The CDR3 is 17 amino acids. Unmatched junction bases numbered 7, after V lost 3 bases and J lost 3 bases. In DNA form, the CDR3 reads TGCGCCAGCAGCCAGTTTAGCGGGGGGGCCTTCTACAATGAGCAGTTCTTC. Its translation: CASSQFSGGAFYNEQFF.

The CDR3 is CASSQGKFSPLHF. The CDR3 DNA follows: TGTGCCAGCAGCCAGGGGAAGTTTTCACCCCTCCACTTT. J is TRBJ1-6 and V is TRBV27; tentative D call: TRBD1 (6 bases). The CDR3 is 13 residues long. Germline assignment: CDR1 MNHEY and CDR2 SMNVEV (reference sequence). The V gene lost 6 bases and the J gene lost 9 bases, with 12 bases spanning the gap.

The CDR3: CASSRTGGTKNIQYF. The CDR3 bases are TGTGCCAGCAGTCGGACAGGGGGCACCAAAAACATTCAGTACTTC. The chain links TRBV28 to TRBJ2-4, with TRBD1 matching over 11 bases. Germline loops: CDR1 MDHEN, CDR2 SYDVKM. V shed 5 bases and J 2 bases; nucleotides not matched to a gene: 2. The CDR3 loop spans 15 amino acids.

J is TRBJ1-4 and V is TRBV19; 8 positions agree with TRBD1. This CDR3 has 13 residues. Germline lookup yields CDR1 LNHDA and CDR2 SQIVND (reference sequence). The junction had 7 bases not matched to a gene; V was cut back by 8 bases and J by 8 bases. CDR3 nucleotides: TGTGCCAGTTGTGACAGGGGATACGAAAAACTGTTTTTT. Translating gives CASCDRGYEKLFF.

This chain uses TRBV7-2 with TRBJ2-3; no clear D. The CDR3 covers 15 residues. V shed 5 bases and J shed 2 bases, with 14 bases lying between them. CDR1 and CDR2 from the germline V gene are SGHTA and FQGNSA. For the CDR3, the DNA is TGTGCCAGCAGCCCGGTCCCGCTCCACACAGATACGCAGTATTTT. Its translation: CASSPVPLHTDTQYF.

The chain links TRBV4-1 to TRBJ1-3; TRBD1 matches at 8 bases. The CDR3 contains 17 residues. Germline-derived CDR1 and CDR2 are MGHRA and YSYEKL. V was clipped by 3 bases and J by 4 bases; unmatched bases: 11. The CDR3 DNA is TGCGCCAGCAGCCAGACCCCCGGACAGGGTTCCGGAAACACCATATATTTT. Protein: CASSQTPGQGSGNTIYF.

The chain links TRBV5-1 to TRBJ2-3; the match to TRBD2 covers 8 bases. Trimming took 6 bases from V and 0 from J; bases not matched to a gene: 3. CDR3 length equals 14 residues. Germline CDR1 reads SGHRS; CDR2 reads YFSETQ. CDR3 sequence reads: CASNPGGSTDTQYF. The CDR3 bases are TGCGCCAGCAACCCGGGGGGGAGCACAGATACGCAGTATTTT.

This rearrangement joins TRBV11-3 to TRBJ2-5; possibly TRBD2 for D (5 bases). Trimming pared 4 bases from V and 0 bases from J, leaving 15 bases between. Looked up from germline, CDR1 is SGHNT and CDR2 is YENEEA. CDR3 length: 16 amino acids. The CDR3 DNA is TGTGCCAGCAGCTCCCGCCGGGGTGAGGACCAAGAGACCCAGTACTTC. This encodes CASSSRRGEDQETQYF.

This rearrangement joins TRBV9 to TRBJ2-7; 13 bases map to TRBD2. The V and J ends lost 0 bases and 7 bases, in that order; junction bases with no gene match: 10. This CDR3 contains 17 residues. Germline V gene lookup returns CDR1 SGDLS and CDR2 YYNGEE. The CDR3 nucleotides read TGTGCCAGCAGCGTAGAGGGTGGGACTAGCGGGGAAATGGAGCAGTACTTC. This codes for CASSVEGGTSGEMEQYF.

The rearrangement uses TRBV11-2 and TRBJ1-1; 7 positions match TRBD1. CDR1 SGHAT and CDR2 FQNNGV come from the germline V gene. V lost 2 bases, J lost 9 bases, and 6 bases stayed unmatched. The CDR3 runs to 13 residues. CDR3 DNA sequence: TGTGCCAGCAGCTTACAGGGACAGCTCAAAGCTTTCTTT. Residues: CASSLQGQLKAFF.

The count of this clone is one. The V gene is TRBV5-1, the J gene TRBJ1-1; D unresolved. Germline values: CDR1 SGHRS, CDR2 YFSETQ. The V end lost 4 bases, the J end lost 3 bases, and 10 bases lay between the germline ends. The CDR3 runs to 13 residues. Here the CDR3 reads CASSPRKDTEAFF. The CDR3 DNA follows: TGCGCCAGCAGCCCGCGGAAAGACACTGAAGCTTTCTTT.

This clone was counted a single time. The rearrangement uses TRBV5-4 and TRBJ1-6; D not certain. Trimming took off 0 bases at V and 7 bases at J, with 11 bases between the two ends. Germline V gives CDR1 SGHNT, CDR2 YYREEE (reference sequence). The CDR3 totals 15 residues. This chain's CDR3 is CASSLDGGWNSPLHF. The CDR3 DNA reads as TGTGCCAGCAGCTTGGACGGAGGTTGGAATTCACCCCTCCACTTT.

As concerns this clone: Other DNA sequences in this sample translate to the same CDR3. The chain links TRBV7-9 to TRBJ1-1; TRBD1 is a possible D gene (5 bases). The germline CDR1 and CDR2 sequences are SEHNR and FQNEAQ (reference sequence). This CDR3 has 15 amino acids. V was shortened by 1 base and J by 1 base, with 10 bases between the two germline ends. The CDR3 protein is CASSLGGRANTEAFF. Here the CDR3 DNA reads TGTGCCAGCAGCTTAGGGGGCAGGGCGAACACTGAAGCTTTCTTT.

V gene TRBV6-5 combines with J gene TRBJ2-2, with D unresolved. The CDR3 is 14 residues long. The V end was cut by 0 bases, the J end by 9 bases, with 11 bases between. Germline V gives CDR1 MNHEY, CDR2 SVGAGI. CDR3 sequence: CASSYSAPIRELFF. The CDR3 nucleotides read TGTGCCAGCAGTTACTCGGCACCCATCAGGGAGCTGTTTTTT.

This chain joins TRBV11-2 and TRBJ2-1; D is perhaps TRBD2 (7 bases). This CDR3 comprises 15 residues. CDR1 is SGHAT and CDR2 is FQNNGV in the germline V gene. Trimming left V 5 bases short and J 5 bases short, with 16 bases between. CDR3 bases: TGTGCCAGCAGCCCCGAGGGGGGGAGTAACAATGAGCAGTTCTTC. Encoded protein: CASSPEGGSNNEQFF. Full variable domain (rest looked up from reference TRBV11-2 and TRBJ2-1): EAGVAQSPRYKIIEKRQSVAFWCNPISGHATLYWYQQILGQGPKLLIQFQNNGVVDDSQLPKDRFSAERLKGVDSTLKIQPAKLEDSAVYLCASSPEGGSNNEQFFGPGTRLTVL.

The V and J genes are TRBV15 and TRBJ1-6; D uncertain. Germline CDR1 and CDR2: LNHNV and YYDKDF (reference sequence). Trimming removed 1 base from V and 13 bases from J, with 14 bases in between. The CDR3 loop spans 14 amino acids. The CDR3 sequence: CATSRAEGAAPLHF. As DNA, the CDR3 is TGTGCCACCAGCAGAGCGGAGGGCGCGGCGCCCCTCCACTTT.

The genes are TRBV5-1 and TRBJ1-2, with D maybe TRBD1 (5 bases). The V end was cut by 4 bases, the J end by 3 bases, with 10 bases between. CDR1 and CDR2 from the germline V gene are SGHRS and YFSETQ. This CDR3 comprises 13 residues. CDR3 coding DNA: TGCGCCAGCAGCCGGGACTTCGACTATGGCTACACCTTC. Translation: CASSRDFDYGYTF.

This chain connects TRBV23-1 to TRBJ1-6; no clear D. TRBV23-1 falls under the ORF class, with uncertain function. The CDR3 length is 15 residues. Deletions cut 4 bases from V and 7 bases from J, with 14 bases between. CDR3 in DNA: TGCGCCAGCAGTCCCCATACGGGAGTGAATTCACCCCTCCACTTT. It codes for CASSPHTGVNSPLHF.